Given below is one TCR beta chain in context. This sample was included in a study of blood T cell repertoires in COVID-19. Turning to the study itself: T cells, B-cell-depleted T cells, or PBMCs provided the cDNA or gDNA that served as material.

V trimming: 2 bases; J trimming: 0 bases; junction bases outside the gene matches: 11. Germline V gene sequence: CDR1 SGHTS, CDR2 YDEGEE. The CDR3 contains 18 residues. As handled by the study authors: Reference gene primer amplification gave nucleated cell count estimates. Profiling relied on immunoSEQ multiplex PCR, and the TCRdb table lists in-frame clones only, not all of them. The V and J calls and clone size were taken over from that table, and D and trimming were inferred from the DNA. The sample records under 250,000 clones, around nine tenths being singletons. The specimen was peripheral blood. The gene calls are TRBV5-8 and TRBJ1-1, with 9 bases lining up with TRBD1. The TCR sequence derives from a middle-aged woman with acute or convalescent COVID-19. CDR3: CASSFILGQGVMNTEAFF. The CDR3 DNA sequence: TGTGCCAGCAGCTTTATCCTGGGACAGGGCGTCATGAACACTGAAGCTTTCTTT.